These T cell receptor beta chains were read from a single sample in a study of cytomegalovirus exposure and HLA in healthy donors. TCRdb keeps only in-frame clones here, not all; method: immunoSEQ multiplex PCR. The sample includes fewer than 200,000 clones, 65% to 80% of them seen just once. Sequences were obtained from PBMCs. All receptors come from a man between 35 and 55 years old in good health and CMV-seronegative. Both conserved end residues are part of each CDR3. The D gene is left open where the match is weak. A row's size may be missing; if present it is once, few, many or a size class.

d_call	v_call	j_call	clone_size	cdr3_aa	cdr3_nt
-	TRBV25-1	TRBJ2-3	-	CASRDTFTQYF	TGTGCCAGCAGGGACACCTTTACGCAGTATTTT
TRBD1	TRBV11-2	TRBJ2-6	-	CASSLGATGSGANVLTF	TGTGCCAGCAGCCTTGGGGCGACAGGGTCTGGGGCCAACGTCCTGACTTTC
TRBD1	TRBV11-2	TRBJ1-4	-	CASSPTGGDEKLFF	TGTGCCAGCAGCCCCACAGGGGGCGATGAAAAACTGTTTTTT
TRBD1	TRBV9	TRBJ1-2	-	CASSVEGTGGYTF	TGTGCCAGCAGCGTAGAGGGGACAGGTGGCTACACCTTC
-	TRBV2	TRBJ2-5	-	CASSDGGGRETQYF	TGTGCCAGCAGTGATGGGGGGGGGCGGGAGACCCAGTACTTC
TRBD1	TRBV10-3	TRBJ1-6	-	CAISDTGAGSPLHF	TGTGCCATCAGTGACACAGGGGCCGGTTCACCCCTCCACTTT
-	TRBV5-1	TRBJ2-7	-	CASRRGYEQYF	TGCGCCAGCCGACGGGGGTACGAGCAGTACTTC
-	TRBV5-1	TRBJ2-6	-	CASSPEGANVLTF	TGCGCCAGCAGTCCGGAGGGGGCCAACGTCCTGACTTTC
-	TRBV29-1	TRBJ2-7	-	CSVSGPSSYEQYF	TGCAGCGTTTCAGGGCCAAGCTCCTACGAGCAGTACTTC
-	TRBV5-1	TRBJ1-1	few	CASQTLAGLNTEASF	TGCGCCAGCCAGACCCTTGCGGGGCTTAACACTGAAGCTTCCTTT
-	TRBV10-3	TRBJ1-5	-	CAISAGTTGNQPQHF	TGTGCCATCAGTGCAGGGACAACTGGCAATCAGCCCCAGCATTTT
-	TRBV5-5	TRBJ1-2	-	CASTQRGVNYGYTF	TGTGCCAGCACCCAGCGGGGGGTCAACTATGGCTACACCTTC
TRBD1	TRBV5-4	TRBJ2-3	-	CASSPQGAADTQYF	TGTGCCAGCAGCCCACAGGGGGCCGCAGATACGCAGTATTTT
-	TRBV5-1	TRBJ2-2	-	CASSTGGTANTGELFF	TGCGCCAGCAGCACTGGCGGGACAGCGAACACCGGGGAGCTGTTTTTT
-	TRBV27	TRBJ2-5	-	CASSLGGLGKTQYF	TGTGCCAGCAGTTTGGGGGGGCTCGGAAAGACCCAGTACTTC
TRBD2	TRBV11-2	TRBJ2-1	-	CASSSGTTHNEQFF	TGTGCCAGCAGCTCCGGGACTACCCACAATGAGCAGTTCTTC
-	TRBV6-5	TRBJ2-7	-	CASSFTGVGVSYEQYF	TGTGCCAGCAGTTTTACAGGTGTTGGCGTATCCTACGAGCAGTACTTC
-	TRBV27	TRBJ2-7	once	CASRWTESYEQYF	TGTGCCAGCAGATGGACAGAGTCCTACGAGCAGTACTTC
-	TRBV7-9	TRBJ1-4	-	CASSLEAQRGNEKLFF	TGTGCCAGCAGCTTAGAGGCCCAGCGTGGTAATGAAAAACTGTTTTTT
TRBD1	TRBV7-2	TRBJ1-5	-	CASSGDRVQPQHF	TGTGCCAGCAGCGGGGACAGGGTCCAGCCCCAGCATTTT
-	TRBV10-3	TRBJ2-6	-	CAAGSLVSGANVLTF	TGTGCCGCGGGGTCACTAGTCTCTGGGGCCAACGTCCTGACTTTC
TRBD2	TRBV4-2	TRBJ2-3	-	CASSQQAGDVWDTQYF	TGTGCCAGCAGCCAACAAGCGGGGGATGTCTGGGATACGCAGTATTTT
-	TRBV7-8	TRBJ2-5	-	CASSPGHSGGETQYF	TGTGCCAGCAGCCCGGGACACTCCGGAGGAGAGACCCAGTACTTC
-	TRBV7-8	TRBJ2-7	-	CASSLGFVDYEQYF	TGTGCCAGCAGCTTAGGTTTTGTAGACTACGAGCAGTACTTC
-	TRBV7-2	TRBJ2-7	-	CASSLEAGPYEQYF	TGTGCCAGCAGCTTAGAAGCGGGTCCCTACGAGCAGTACTTC
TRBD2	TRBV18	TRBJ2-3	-	CASSPPSGGPADTQYF	TGTGCCAGCTCACCACCGAGCGGGGGGCCCGCAGATACGCAGTATTTT
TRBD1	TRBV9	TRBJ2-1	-	CASSGVTGVNEQFF	TGTGCCAGCAGCGGAGTCACAGGGGTCAATGAGCAGTTCTTC
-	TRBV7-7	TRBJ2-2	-	CASSFVSDTGELFF	TGTGCTAGCAGCTTCGTATCGGACACCGGGGAGCTGTTTTTT
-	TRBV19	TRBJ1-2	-	CASSTPDSSGGYTF	TGTGCCAGTAGTACCCCGGACAGTTCGGGGGGCTACACCTTC
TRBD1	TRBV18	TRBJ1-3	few	CASSLPGQGSGNTIYF	TGTGCCAGCTCACTCCCGGGACAGGGGTCTGGAAACACCATATATTTT
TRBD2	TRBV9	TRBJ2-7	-	CASSVGTSGFEEQYF	TGTGCCAGCAGCGTAGGGACTAGCGGGTTTGAGGAGCAGTACTTC
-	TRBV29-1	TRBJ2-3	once	CSAREDTQYF	TGCAGCGCCCGAGAGGATACGCAGTATTTT
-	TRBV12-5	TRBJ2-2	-	CASGFLPRQGGSGELFF	TGTGCTAGTGGTTTCCTTCCTCGACAGGGAGGATCCGGGGAGCTGTTTTTT
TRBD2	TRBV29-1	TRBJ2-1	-	CSVGYLAGGPNEQFF	TGCAGCGTTGGTTATCTAGCGGGGGGGCCGAATGAGCAGTTCTTC
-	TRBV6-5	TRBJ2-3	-	CASRVLVRSNTQYF	TGTGCCAGCAGAGTTCTAGTGCGCTCAAATACGCAGTATTTT
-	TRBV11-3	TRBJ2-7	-	CASSPRTEPYEQYF	TGTGCCAGCAGCCCCCGGACTGAACCCTACGAGCAGTACTTC
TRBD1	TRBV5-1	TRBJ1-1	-	CASSLGTGNTEAFF	TGCGCCAGCAGCTTGGGGACAGGGAACACTGAAGCTTTCTTT
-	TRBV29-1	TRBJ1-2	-	CSVEDWGLGGYTF	TGCAGCGTTGAAGATTGGGGACTTGGAGGCTACACCTTC
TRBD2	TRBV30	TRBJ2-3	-	CAEGTSGGTDTQYF	TGTGCCGAGGGGACTAGCGGGGGGACAGATACGCAGTATTTT
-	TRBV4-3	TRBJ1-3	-	CASSQEDSSGNTIYF	TGCGCCAGCAGCCAAGAGGACAGCTCTGGAAACACCATATATTTT
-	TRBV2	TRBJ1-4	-	CASRITENHEKLFF	TGTGCCAGCAGAATTACGGAGAATCATGAAAAACTGTTTTTT
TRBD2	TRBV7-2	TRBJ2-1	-	CASSTGLAGTYNEQFF	TGTGCCAGCAGCACAGGACTAGCGGGGACCTACAATGAGCAGTTCTTC
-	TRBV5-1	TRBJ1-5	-	CASSLEAGSNQPQHF	TGCGCCAGCAGCTTGGAGGCAGGGAGCAATCAGCCCCAGCATTTT
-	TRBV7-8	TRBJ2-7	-	CASSLWLETALYEQYF	TGTGCCAGCAGCTTATGGTTGGAGACAGCCCTCTACGAGCAGTACTTC
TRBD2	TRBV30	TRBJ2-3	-	CAWSIAGVQDTQYF	TGTGCCTGGAGTATAGCGGGGGTCCAAGATACGCAGTATTTT